This T cell receptor beta chain was recorded in a study of cytomegalovirus exposure and HLA in healthy donors. Germline V gives CDR1 SGHNT, CDR2 YYREEE (reference sequence). J was trimmed by 7 bases and V by 1 base; bases with no gene match: 4. The CDR3 length is 14 residues. Both 60 Vbeta primers and 13 Jbeta primers went into the PCR. Here immunoSEQ multiplex PCR was the method, and the copy in TCRdb shows in-frame clones only, minus some. The specimen's table records 55,000 to 80,000 clones. This receptor was identified in a man in his forties in good health and CMV-seronegative. The specimen sequenced was PBMCs. The chain joins TRBV5-4 to TRBJ2-2; 7 nucleotides align to TRBD2. The CDR3 sequence is CASSLWEGLGELFF. CDR3 nucleotides: TGTGCCAGCAGCTTGTGGGAGGGTCTCGGGGAGCTGTTTTTT.